This is a list of T cell receptor beta chains from one sample in a study of blood T cell repertoires in COVID-19. Method: immunoSEQ multiplex PCR; TCRdb's copy keeps in-frame clones and lacks some. The table has about 120,000 clones, about 85% seen once; the top ten hold 10% to 15%. Sequencing was performed on peripheral blood. These receptors originate from a man in his fifties or sixties with acute or convalescent COVID-19. Each CDR3 is given with its conserved first and last residue. The D gene is left open where the match is weak. Clone size, where shown, is once, few, many, or a class for clones that have expanded.

>TRBJ1-2|-|TRBV6-1|-
TGTGCCAGCAGTGACAGTGCGGGGCGGGGGGCCAGTGGCTACACCTTC
CASSDSAGRGASGYTF
>TRBJ1-1|-|TRBV9|-
TGTGCCAGCAGCCTGGGGGGGGCGGACACTGAAGCTTTCTTT
CASSLGGADTEAFF
>TRBJ2-7|TRBD1|TRBV5-1|once
TGCGCCAGCAGCTACTGGACAGGTTTCAACGAGCAGTACTTC
CASSYWTGFNEQYF
>TRBJ1-5|-|TRBV28|-
TGTGCCAGCAGTGCATGGGCCGATCATCAGCCCCAGCATTTT
CASSAWADHQPQHF
>TRBJ1-6|TRBD1|TRBV27|-
TGTGCCAGCACCATCACTGGGACAGGGGGTTCACCCCTCCACTTT
CASTITGTGGSPLHF
>TRBJ1-5|TRBD1|TRBV28|-
TGTGCCAGCAAATCTGGACAGGGCCATCAGCCCCAGCATTTT
CASKSGQGHQPQHF
>TRBJ1-2|TRBD1|TRBV15|few
TGTGCCACCACCTTCAGACAGGGGGGAGACTATGGCTACACCTTC
CATTFRQGGDYGYTF
>TRBJ1-1|-|TRBV5-1|-
TGCGCCAGCAGCTTGTCGGGGAAGGCCACTGAAGCTTTCTTT
CASSLSGKATEAFF
>TRBJ2-1|TRBD2|TRBV4-2|-
TGTGCCAGCAGCCACAGAGCGGGACTCTACAATGAGCAGTTCTTC
CASSHRAGLYNEQFF
>TRBJ1-2|-|TRBV30|-
TGTGCCTGGAGCCTCTGGCAGCCGGGTTATGGCTACACCTTC
CAWSLWQPGYGYTF
>TRBJ2-7|-|TRBV28|-
TGTGCCAGCAGTTCGTCCACAGGGTCCCCCCCCTACGAGCAGTACTTC
CASSSSTGSPPYEQYF
>TRBJ2-3|TRBD1|TRBV18|-
TGTGCCAGCTCACCACCGCGGACAGGCGCAGATACGCAGTATTTT
CASSPPRTGADTQYF
>TRBJ1-5|-|TRBV5-5|-
TGTGCCAGCAGCTTGGTCGGGGAAGGTAGCAATCAGCCCCAGCATTTT
CASSLVGEGSNQPQHF
>TRBJ2-7|-|TRBV2|-
TGTGCCAGCAGTCCCTCGAGGGCCGGGGAGCAGTACTTC
CASSPSRAGEQYF
>TRBJ2-2|-|TRBV9|few
TGTGCCAGCAGCAGAATAGCGCAAACGAACACCGGGGAGCTGTTTTTT
CASSRIAQTNTGELFF
>TRBJ2-3|TRBD2|TRBV6-5|-
TGTGCCAGCAGTTACGTCTCGGGACTAGCGGGCTCTACGCAGTATTTT
CASSYVSGLAGSTQYF
>TRBJ2-5|-|TRBV2|once
TGTGCCAGCAGTAGGGAGCTAGCGATTAATCAAGAGACCCAGTACTTC
CASSRELAINQETQYF
>TRBJ1-5|-|TRBV30|-
TGTGCCTGGAGCGGAACAGGGATAATCCAGCCCCAGCATTTT
CAWSGTGIIQPQHF
>TRBJ2-1|TRBD2|TRBV7-3|-
TGTGCCAGCAGGCCAACTAGCGGGAGACATAGTCCCTACAATGAGCAGTTCTTC
CASRPTSGRHSPYNEQFF
>TRBJ2-1|-|TRBV27|-
TGTGCCAGCAGTTTACGAGGGTATGAGCAGTTCTTC
CASSLRGYEQFF
>TRBJ2-5|-|TRBV6-5|-
TGTGCCAGCACATTTTCTCCACAGGAGACCCAGTACTTC
CASTFSPQETQYF
>TRBJ2-3|TRBD2|TRBV5-4|few
TGTGCCAGCAGCTTGGAACTAGCGAGCACAGATACGCAGTATTTT
CASSLELASTDTQYF
>TRBJ2-1|TRBD2|TRBV28|-
TGTGCCAGCAGCTACCTAGCGGGAGGTTGGCATGAGCAGTTCTTC
CASSYLAGGWHEQFF
>TRBJ2-3|TRBD1|TRBV11-3|-
TGTGCCAGCAGCCGGGACAGGGGGCGCGAGTATTTT
CASSRDRGREYF
>TRBJ1-1|TRBD1|TRBV28|-
TGTGCCAGCAGTTTACCCTCCACAGGGGGCCATTCTTTTATCACTGAAGCTTTCTTT
CASSLPSTGGHSFITEAFF
>TRBJ2-1|-|TRBV14|-
TGTGCCAGCAGCTACAGAGGGTATGAGCAGTTCTTC
CASSYRGYEQFF
>TRBJ2-3|-|TRBV7-9|once
TGTGCCAGCAGCTCGGAGAGGAACACAGATACGCAGTATTTT
CASSSERNTDTQYF
>TRBJ1-5|TRBD1|TRBV28|-
TGTGCCAGCAGTCAGACAGGGGCCAATTGGCAGCCCCAGCATTTT
CASSQTGANWQPQHF
>TRBJ2-1|TRBD2|TRBV7-9|once
TGTGCCAGCAGCCTTTTTCTAGCGGGAGGGGGGGATGAGCAGTTCTTC
CASSLFLAGGGDEQFF
>TRBJ1-1|TRBD1|TRBV27|-
TGTGCCAGCAGTTTAACAGGGGGAAACACTGAAGCTTTCTTT
CASSLTGGNTEAFF
>TRBJ1-5|TRBD1|TRBV5-1|-
TGCGCCAGCAGCCCGGGGACAGGGAATCAGCCCCAGCATTTT
CASSPGTGNQPQHF
>TRBJ1-5|TRBD1|TRBV28|-
TGTGCCAGCAGTTTGGGGCCCGGGGACAGGGAGGGTCAGCCCCAGCATTTT
CASSLGPGDREGQPQHF
>TRBJ2-1|TRBD2|TRBV5-1|-
TGCGCCAGCAGCCTCACCGGGACTAGCTCCTACAATGAGCAGTTCTTC
CASSLTGTSSYNEQFF
>TRBJ2-3|TRBD2|TRBV13|-
TGTGCCAGCAGCTTAGGAACTAGCGGGAGTGTTGGAGATACGCAGTATTTT
CASSLGTSGSVGDTQYF
>TRBJ1-3|-|TRBV11-2|-
TGTGCCAGCAGCTTAGATCGACTTGGAAACACCATATATTTT
CASSLDRLGNTIYF
>TRBJ2-5|TRBD2|TRBV5-1|few
TGCGCCAGCAGCTTGTATATGGCTAGCGGGAGGGCCCCAGAGACCCAGTACTTC
CASSLYMASGRAPETQYF
>TRBJ2-2|TRBD1|TRBV7-9|few
TGTGCCAGCAGCCTAACACCGGGACAGGGGTACACCGGGGAGCTGTTTTTT
CASSLTPGQGYTGELFF